This is a list of T cell receptor beta chains from one sample in a study of blood T cell repertoires in COVID-19. Data came from immunoSEQ multiplex PCR; TCRdb stores just in-frame clones and leaves some out. The repertoire consists of around 290,000 clones, with 88% occurring once and the leading ten covering 2% to 2.5%. Sequenced sample: PBMCs or T cells enriched from blood (not recorded which). These receptor sequences come from a woman aged 55-70 years in a cohort exposed to, infected with or recovered from COVID-19 (not recorded which). Both conserved end residues are part of each CDR3. The order of the fields is V gene, D gene, J gene, clone size, CDR3 protein, CDR3 DNA. A D gene is named only where the DNA matches it firmly. A row's size may be missing; if present it is once, few, many or a size class.

V: TRBV30; D: NA; J: TRBJ2-3; size: NA; CDR3: CAWSVGSITDTQYF; DNA: TGTGCCTGGAGTGTGGGCAGCATCACAGATACGCAGTATTTT
V: TRBV6-2/TRBV6-3; D: NA; J: TRBJ1-1; size: NA; CDR3: CASSQDSEAFF; DNA: TGTGCCAGCAGTCAGGACAGTGAAGCTTTCTTT
V: TRBV9; D: TRBD2; J: TRBJ2-3; size: NA; CDR3: CASSGAGYRTDTQYF; DNA: TGTGCCAGCAGCGGAGCGGGGTATAGGACAGATACGCAGTATTTT
V: TRBV7-2; D: TRBD2; J: TRBJ2-1; size: NA; CDR3: CASSSGGTNYNEQFF; DNA: TGTGCCAGCAGCTCGGGGGGGACTAACTACAATGAGCAGTTCTTC
V: TRBV5-6; D: TRBD1; J: TRBJ1-2; size: NA; CDR3: CASSLGRTGGEMYYGYTF; DNA: TGTGCCAGCAGCTTGGGCCGGACAGGGGGCGAGATGTACTATGGCTACACCTTC
V: TRBV2; D: NA; J: TRBJ1-1; size: once; CDR3: CASRTPSGTYAFF; DNA: TGTGCCAGCAGGACTCCATCAGGGACTTACGCTTTCTTT
V: TRBV5-4; D: NA; J: TRBJ1-2; size: once; CDR3: CASRPSTTNYGYTF; DNA: TGTGCCAGCAGACCCTCGACAACAAACTATGGCTACACCTTC
V: TRBV27; D: TRBD1; J: TRBJ1-2; size: NA; CDR3: CASSLGTADGYTF; DNA: TGTGCCAGCAGCCTGGGGACAGCTGATGGCTACACCTTC
V: TRBV4-1; D: NA; J: TRBJ1-1; size: NA; CDR3: CASRTMTGQNTEAFF; DNA: TGCGCCAGCAGAACGATGACAGGCCAGAACACTGAAGCTTTCTTT
V: TRBV5-1; D: NA; J: TRBJ1-3; size: NA; CDR3: CASSLGATGNTIYF; DNA: TGCGCCAGCAGCTTGGGCGCTACTGGAAACACCATATATTTT
V: TRBV20-1; D: NA; J: TRBJ2-5; size: NA; CDR3: CSASRRASLQETQYF; DNA: TGCAGTGCTAGTCGCAGGGCTTCCCTCCAAGAGACCCAGTACTTC
V: TRBV6-5; D: TRBD1; J: TRBJ1-2; size: NA; CDR3: CASRDSLYGYTF; DNA: TGTGCCAGCCGGGACAGTCTCTATGGCTACACCTTC
V: TRBV28; D: NA; J: TRBJ1-2; size: NA; CDR3: CASSSQQGFYGYTF; DNA: TGTGCCAGCAGTTCACAACAGGGCTTCTATGGCTACACCTTC
V: TRBV30; D: NA; J: TRBJ1-1; size: NA; CDR3: CAWSNGGSEAFF; DNA: TGTGCCTGGAGTAACGGGGGGAGTGAAGCTTTCTTT
V: TRBV5-1; D: NA; J: TRBJ2-2; size: NA; CDR3: CASSLEILAPPGELFF; DNA: TGCGCCAGCAGCTTGGAAATTCTGGCCCCCCCCGGGGAGCTGTTTTTT
V: TRBV5-1; D: NA; J: TRBJ1-6; size: NA; CDR3: CASSLGGRGSRSPLHF; DNA: TGCGCCAGCAGCTTGGGGGGGCGCGGAAGCAGGTCACCCCTCCACTTT
V: TRBV7-9; D: NA; J: TRBJ2-3; size: NA; CDR3: CASSSSRQDLVTSTDTQYF; DNA: TGTGCCAGCAGCTCTAGCCGACAGGATTTAGTGACTAGCACAGATACGCAGTATTTT
V: TRBV7-9; D: TRBD1; J: TRBJ2-1; size: NA; CDR3: CASSRDRAYNEQFF; DNA: TGTGCCAGCAGCCGGGACAGGGCCTACAATGAGCAGTTCTTC
V: TRBV28; D: TRBD2; J: TRBJ2-7; size: NA; CDR3: CASSPGPPGLGRYF; DNA: TGTGCCAGCAGTCCAGGACCTCCGGGACTAGGACGGTACTTC
V: TRBV7-2; D: NA; J: TRBJ1-6; size: NA; CDR3: CASSLSRGTPLHF; DNA: TGTGCCAGCAGCTTATCTAGGGGGACACCCCTCCACTTT
V: TRBV11-2; D: NA; J: TRBJ1-2; size: NA; CDR3: CASSLDFGTPGGYTF; DNA: TGTGCCAGCAGCTTAGATTTTGGCACCCCAGGAGGCTACACCTTC
V: TRBV5-1; D: NA; J: TRBJ2-2; size: NA; CDR3: CASSLRGYTGELFF; DNA: TGCGCCAGCAGCTTGCGGGGGTACACCGGGGAGCTGTTTTTT
V: TRBV5-1; D: TRBD1; J: TRBJ2-1; size: NA; CDR3: CASTTGQGRNEQFF; DNA: TGCGCCAGCACCACCGGACAGGGCCGGAATGAGCAGTTCTTC
V: TRBV3-1/TRBV3-2; D: TRBD2; J: TRBJ2-1; size: NA; CDR3: CASSQGLAGLQFF; DNA: TGTGCCAGCAGCCAAGGACTAGCGGGGCTGCAGTTCTTC
V: TRBV19; D: TRBD2; J: TRBJ2-1; size: NA; CDR3: CASTQRLAGGPYNEQFF; DNA: TGTGCCAGTACCCAACGACTAGCGGGAGGCCCATACAATGAGCAGTTCTTC
V: TRBV28; D: NA; J: TRBJ2-5; size: NA; CDR3: CASSGGTALGETQYF; DNA: TGTGCCAGCAGTGGCGGGACAGCTCTGGGAGAGACCCAGTACTTC
V: TRBV24-1; D: NA; J: TRBJ1-1; size: NA; CDR3: CATSQENTEAFF; DNA: TGTGCCACCAGCCAGGAGAACACTGAAGCTTTCTTT
V: TRBV7-2; D: TRBD1; J: TRBJ2-4; size: once; CDR3: CASSLEDRVGIQYF; DNA: TGTGCCAGCAGCTTGGAGGACAGGGTGGGCATTCAGTACTTC
V: TRBV4-1; D: TRBD1; J: TRBJ1-3; size: few; CDR3: CASSQDPVGTGSLSGNTIYF; DNA: TGCGCCAGCAGCCAAGATCCGGTGGGGACAGGTTCACTCTCTGGAAACACCATATATTTT
V: TRBV6-2/TRBV6-3; D: NA; J: TRBJ2-2; size: NA; CDR3: CASSPNGGPGELFF; DNA: TGTGCCAGCAGTCCCAACGGGGGGCCCGGGGAGCTGTTTTTT
V: TRBV6-6; D: TRBD2; J: TRBJ2-1; size: NA; CDR3: CASSLTSGRGSYNEQFF; DNA: TGTGCCAGCAGTCTGACTAGCGGGAGGGGGTCCTACAATGAGCAGTTCTTC
V: TRBV5-1; D: TRBD1; J: TRBJ2-1; size: NA; CDR3: CASSLRQGANEQFF; DNA: TGCGCCAGCAGCCTCAGACAGGGGGCAAATGAGCAGTTCTTC
V: TRBV7-2; D: TRBD2; J: TRBJ2-7; size: NA; CDR3: CASSPGLAGVYEQYF; DNA: TGTGCCAGCAGCCCGGGACTAGCGGGAGTGTACGAGCAGTACTTC
V: TRBV29-1; D: TRBD2; J: TRBJ2-5; size: NA; CDR3: CSVARGEETQYF; DNA: TGCAGCGTTGCTCGGGGGGAAGAGACCCAGTACTTC
V: TRBV7-3; D: NA; J: TRBJ2-2; size: NA; CDR3: CASSLKAQGLGGELFF; DNA: TGTGCCAGCAGCTTAAAGGCACAGGGTCTCGGCGGGGAGCTGTTTTTT